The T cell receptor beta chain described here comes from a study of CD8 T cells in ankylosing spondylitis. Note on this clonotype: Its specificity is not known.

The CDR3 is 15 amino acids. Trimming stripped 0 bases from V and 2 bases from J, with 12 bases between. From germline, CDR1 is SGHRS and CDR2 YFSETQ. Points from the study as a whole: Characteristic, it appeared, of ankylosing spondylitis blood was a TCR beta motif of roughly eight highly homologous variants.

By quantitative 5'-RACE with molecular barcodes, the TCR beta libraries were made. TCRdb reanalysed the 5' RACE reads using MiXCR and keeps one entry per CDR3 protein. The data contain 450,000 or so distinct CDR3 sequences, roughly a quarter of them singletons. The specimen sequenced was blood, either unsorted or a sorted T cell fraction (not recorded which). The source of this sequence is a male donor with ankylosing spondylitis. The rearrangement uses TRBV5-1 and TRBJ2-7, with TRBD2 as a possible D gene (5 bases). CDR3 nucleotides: TGCGCCAGCAGCTTGGTGGCGAGAGGGACCTACGAGCAGTACTTC. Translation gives CASSLVARGTYEQYF.